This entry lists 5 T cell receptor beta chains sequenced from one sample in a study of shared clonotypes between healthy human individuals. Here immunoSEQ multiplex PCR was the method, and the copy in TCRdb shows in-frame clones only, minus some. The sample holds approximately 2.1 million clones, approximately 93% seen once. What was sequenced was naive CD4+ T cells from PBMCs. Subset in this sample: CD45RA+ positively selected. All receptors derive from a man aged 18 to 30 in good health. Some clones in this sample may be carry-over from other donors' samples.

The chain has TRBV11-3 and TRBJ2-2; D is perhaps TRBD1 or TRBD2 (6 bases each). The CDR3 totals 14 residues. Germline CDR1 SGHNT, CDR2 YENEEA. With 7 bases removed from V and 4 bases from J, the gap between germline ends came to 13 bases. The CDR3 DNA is TGTGCCAGCAACCCCTGGGGGGCCACCGGGGAGCTGTTTTTT. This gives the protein CASNPWGATGELFF.

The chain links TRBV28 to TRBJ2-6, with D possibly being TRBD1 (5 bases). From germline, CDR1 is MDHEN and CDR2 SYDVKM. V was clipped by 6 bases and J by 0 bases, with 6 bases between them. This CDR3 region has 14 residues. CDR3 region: CASSDSSGANVLTF. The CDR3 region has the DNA TGTGCCAGCAGCGACAGCTCTGGGGCCAACGTCCTGACTTTC.

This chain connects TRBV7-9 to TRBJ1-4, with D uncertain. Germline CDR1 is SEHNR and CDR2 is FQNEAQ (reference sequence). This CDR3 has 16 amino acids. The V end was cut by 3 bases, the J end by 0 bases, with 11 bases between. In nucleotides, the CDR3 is TGTGCCAGCAGCTTGTTGACCCCCGCAACTAATGAAAAACTGTTTTTT. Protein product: CASSLLTPATNEKLFF.

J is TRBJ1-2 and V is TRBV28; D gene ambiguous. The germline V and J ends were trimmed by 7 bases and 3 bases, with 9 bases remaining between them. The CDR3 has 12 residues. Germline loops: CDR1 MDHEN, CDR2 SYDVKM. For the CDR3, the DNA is TGTGCCAGCACCCCCCCGGACTATGGCTACACCTTC. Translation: CASTPPDYGYTF.

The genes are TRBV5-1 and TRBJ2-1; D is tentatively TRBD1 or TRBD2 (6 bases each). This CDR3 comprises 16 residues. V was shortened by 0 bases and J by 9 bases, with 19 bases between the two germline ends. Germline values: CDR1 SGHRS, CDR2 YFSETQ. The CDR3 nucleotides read TGCGCCAGCAGCTTGGCCCATAAGGGGGGTACGGGTGAGCAGTTCTTC. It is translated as CASSLAHKGGTGEQFF. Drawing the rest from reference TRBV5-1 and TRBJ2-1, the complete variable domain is KAGVTQTPRYLIKTRGQQVTLSCSPISGHRSVSWYQQTPGQGLQFLFEYFSETQRNKGNFPGRFSGRQFSNSRSEMNVSTLELGDSALYLCASSLAHKGGTGEQFFGPGTRLTVL.